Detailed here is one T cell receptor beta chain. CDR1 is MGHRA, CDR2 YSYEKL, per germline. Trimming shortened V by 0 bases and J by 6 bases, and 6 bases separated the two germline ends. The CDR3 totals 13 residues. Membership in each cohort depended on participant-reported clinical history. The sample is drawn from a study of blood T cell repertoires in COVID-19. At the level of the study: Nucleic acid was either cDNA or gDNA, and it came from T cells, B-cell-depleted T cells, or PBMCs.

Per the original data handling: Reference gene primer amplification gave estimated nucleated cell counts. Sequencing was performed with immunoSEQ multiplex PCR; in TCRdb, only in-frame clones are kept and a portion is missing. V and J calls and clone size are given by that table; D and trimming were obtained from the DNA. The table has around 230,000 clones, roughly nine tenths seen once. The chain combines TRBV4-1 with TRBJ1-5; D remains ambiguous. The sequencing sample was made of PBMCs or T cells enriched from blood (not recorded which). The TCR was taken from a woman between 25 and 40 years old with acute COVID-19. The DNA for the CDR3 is TGCGCCAGCAGCCAAGAGATGGCTCAGCCCCAGCATTTT. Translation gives CASSQEMAQPQHF.